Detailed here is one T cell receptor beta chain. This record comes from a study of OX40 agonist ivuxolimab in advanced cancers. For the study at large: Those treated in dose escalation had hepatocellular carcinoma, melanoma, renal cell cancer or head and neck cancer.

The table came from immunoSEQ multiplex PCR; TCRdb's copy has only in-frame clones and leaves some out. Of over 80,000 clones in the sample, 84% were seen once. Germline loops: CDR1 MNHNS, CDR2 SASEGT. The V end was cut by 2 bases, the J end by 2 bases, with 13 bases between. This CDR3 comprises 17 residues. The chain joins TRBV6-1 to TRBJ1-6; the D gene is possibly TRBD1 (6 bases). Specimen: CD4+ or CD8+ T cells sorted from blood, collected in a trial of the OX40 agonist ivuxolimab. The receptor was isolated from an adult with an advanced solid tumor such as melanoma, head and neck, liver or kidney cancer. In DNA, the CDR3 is TGTGCCAGCAGTGAACAAGCAGGGGTCACCTATAATTCACCCCTCCACTTT. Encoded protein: CASSEQAGVTYNSPLHF.